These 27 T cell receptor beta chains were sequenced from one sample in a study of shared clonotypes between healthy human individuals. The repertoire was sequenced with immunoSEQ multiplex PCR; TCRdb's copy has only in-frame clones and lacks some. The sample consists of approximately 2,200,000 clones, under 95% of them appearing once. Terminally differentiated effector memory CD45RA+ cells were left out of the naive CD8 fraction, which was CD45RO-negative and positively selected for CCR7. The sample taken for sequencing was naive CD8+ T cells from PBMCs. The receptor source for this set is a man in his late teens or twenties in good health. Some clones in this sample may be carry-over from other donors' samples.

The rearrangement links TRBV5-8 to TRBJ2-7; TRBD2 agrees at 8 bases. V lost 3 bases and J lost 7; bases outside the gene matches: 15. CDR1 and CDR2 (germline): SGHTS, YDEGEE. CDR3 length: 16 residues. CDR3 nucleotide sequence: TGTGCCAGCAGCTCCGAGTTCGGCGGGAGGCCGCTGGAGCAGTACTTC. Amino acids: CASSSEFGGRPLEQYF.

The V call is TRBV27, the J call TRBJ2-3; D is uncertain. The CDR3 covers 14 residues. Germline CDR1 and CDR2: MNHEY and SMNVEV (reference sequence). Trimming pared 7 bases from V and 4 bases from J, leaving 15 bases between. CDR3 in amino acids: CASTTVPSSDTQYF. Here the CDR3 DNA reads TGTGCCAGCACCACCGTACCGAGCTCAGATACGCAGTATTTT.

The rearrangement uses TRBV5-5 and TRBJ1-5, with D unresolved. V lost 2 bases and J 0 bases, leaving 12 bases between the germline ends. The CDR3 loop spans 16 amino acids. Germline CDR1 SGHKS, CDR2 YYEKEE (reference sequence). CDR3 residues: CASSLGPLYSNQPQHF. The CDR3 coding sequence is TGTGCCAGCAGCTTAGGTCCCTTATATAGCAATCAGCCCCAGCATTTT. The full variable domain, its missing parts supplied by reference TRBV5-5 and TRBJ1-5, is DAGVTQSPTHLIKTRGQQVTLRCSPISGHKSVSWYQQVLGQGPQFIFQYYEKEERGRGNFPDRFSARQFPNYSSELNVNALLLGDSALYLCASSLGPLYSNQPQHFGDGTRLSIL.

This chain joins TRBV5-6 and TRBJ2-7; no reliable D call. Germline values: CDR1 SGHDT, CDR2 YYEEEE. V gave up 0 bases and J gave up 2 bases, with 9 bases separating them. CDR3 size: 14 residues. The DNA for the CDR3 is TGTGCCAGCAGCTTGGGGGGTACCACCTACGAGCAGTACTTC. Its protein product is CASSLGGTTYEQYF.

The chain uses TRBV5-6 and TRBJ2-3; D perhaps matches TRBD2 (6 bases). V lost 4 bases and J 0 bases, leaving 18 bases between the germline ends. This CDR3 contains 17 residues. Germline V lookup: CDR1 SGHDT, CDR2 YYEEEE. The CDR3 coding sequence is TGTGCCAGCAGCCGGGGGAGCGGAAGCACTAGCACAGATACGCAGTATTTT. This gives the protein CASSRGSGSTSTDTQYF.

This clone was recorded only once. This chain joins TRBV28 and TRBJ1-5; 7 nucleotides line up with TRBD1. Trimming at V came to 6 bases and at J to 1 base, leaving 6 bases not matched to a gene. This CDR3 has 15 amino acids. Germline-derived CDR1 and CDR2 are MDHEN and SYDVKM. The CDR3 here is CASSHRDRSNQPQHF. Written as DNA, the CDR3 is TGTGCCAGCAGCCACCGGGACAGAAGCAATCAGCCCCAGCATTTT.

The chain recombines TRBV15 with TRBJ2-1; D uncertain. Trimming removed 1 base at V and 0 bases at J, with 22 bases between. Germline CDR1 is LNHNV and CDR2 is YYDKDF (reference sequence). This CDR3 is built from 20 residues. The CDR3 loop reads CATSRVNDPTSLYSYNEQFF. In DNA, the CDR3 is TGTGCCACCAGCAGAGTTAACGACCCGACTTCGTTATACTCCTACAATGAGCAGTTCTTC.

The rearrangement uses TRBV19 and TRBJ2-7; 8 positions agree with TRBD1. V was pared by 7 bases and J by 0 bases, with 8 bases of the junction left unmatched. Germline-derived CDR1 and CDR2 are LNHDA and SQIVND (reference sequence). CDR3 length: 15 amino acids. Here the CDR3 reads CASTLSGGSSYEQYF. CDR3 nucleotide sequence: TGTGCCAGTACCTTATCAGGGGGCAGCTCCTACGAGCAGTACTTC.

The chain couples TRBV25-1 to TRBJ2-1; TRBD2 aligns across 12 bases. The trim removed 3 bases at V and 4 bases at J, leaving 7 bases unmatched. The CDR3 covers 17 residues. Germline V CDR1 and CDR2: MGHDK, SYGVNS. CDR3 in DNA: TGTGCCAGCAGTGACAGACTAGCGGGAGACCCATACAATGAGCAGTTCTTC. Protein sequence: CASSDRLAGDPYNEQFF.

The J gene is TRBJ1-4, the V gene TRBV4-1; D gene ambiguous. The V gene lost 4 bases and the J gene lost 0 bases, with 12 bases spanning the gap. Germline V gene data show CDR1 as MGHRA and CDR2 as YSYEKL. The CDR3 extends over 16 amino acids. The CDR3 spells CASSPTRVPTNEKLFF. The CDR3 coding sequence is TGCGCCAGCAGCCCTACTAGGGTACCAACTAATGAAAAACTGTTTTTT.

Written as DNA, the CDR3 is TGTGCCAGCAGCTCATCGGGTGGGGAGCAGTTCTTC. As protein: CASSSSGGEQFF. The rearrangement joins TRBV6-6 to TRBJ2-1; D unresolved. Germline-derived CDR1 and CDR2 are MNHNY and SVGAGI (reference sequence). V gave up 6 bases and J gave up 10 bases, with 13 bases separating them. CDR3 length: 12 amino acids.

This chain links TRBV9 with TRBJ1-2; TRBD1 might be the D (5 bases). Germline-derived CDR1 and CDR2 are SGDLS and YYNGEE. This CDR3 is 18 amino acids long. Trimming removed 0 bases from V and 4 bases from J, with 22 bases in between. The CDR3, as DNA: TGTGCCAGCAGCGTAGGGATCGGCAGGGATTCCCTAAGCTATGGCTACACCTTC. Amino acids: CASSVGIGRDSLSYGYTF. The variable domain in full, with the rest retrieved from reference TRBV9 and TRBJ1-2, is DSGVTQTPKHLITATGQRVTLRCSPRSGDLSVYWYQQSLDQGLQFLIQYYNGEERAKGNILERFSAQQFPDLHSELNLSSLELGDSALYFCASSVGIGRDSLSYGYTFGSGTRLTVV.

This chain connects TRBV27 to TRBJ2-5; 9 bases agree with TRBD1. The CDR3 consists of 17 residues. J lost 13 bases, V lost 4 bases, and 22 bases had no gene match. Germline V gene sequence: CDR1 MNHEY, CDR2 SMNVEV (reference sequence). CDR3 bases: TGTGCCAGCAGTTCCAACGGACAGGGGTGGGTGGTTGGGGCAAGGTACTTC. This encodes CASSSNGQGWVVGARYF.

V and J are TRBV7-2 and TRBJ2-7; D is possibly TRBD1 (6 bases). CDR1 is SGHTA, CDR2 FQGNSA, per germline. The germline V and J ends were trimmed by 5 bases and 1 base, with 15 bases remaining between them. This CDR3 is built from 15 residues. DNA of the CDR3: TGTGCCAGCAGCAACGACAGGCCTTTTTCCTACGAGCAGTACTTC. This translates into CASSNDRPFSYEQYF.

This CDR3 is CASSQDIRVGILAKNIQYF. Written as DNA, the CDR3 is TGCGCCAGCAGCCAAGATATAAGAGTCGGGATATTAGCCAAAAACATTCAGTACTTC. V and J are TRBV4-1 and TRBJ2-4, with a tentative D call TRBD2 (5 bases). This CDR3 is 19 amino acids long. V was trimmed by 0 bases and J by 0 bases, leaving 18 bases between them. Germline CDR1 reads MGHRA; CDR2 reads YSYEKL.

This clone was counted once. CDR3: CASSPPTTGFYNEQFF. The CDR3 coding sequence is TGTGCCAGCTCACCACCAACGACAGGGTTCTACAATGAGCAGTTCTTC. This chain joins TRBV18 and TRBJ2-1, with 7 positions matching TRBD1. V lost 0 bases, J lost 3 bases, and 5 bases stayed unmatched. Germline CDR1 and CDR2: KGHSH and LQKENI. The CDR3 length is 16 residues. Complete variable domain (other parts from reference TRBV18 and TRBJ2-1): NAGVMQNPRHLVRRRGQEARLRCSPMKGHSHVYWYRQLPEEGLKFMVYLQKENIIDESGMPKERFSAEFPKEGPSILRIQQVVRGDSAAYFCASSPPTTGFYNEQFFGPGTRLTVL.

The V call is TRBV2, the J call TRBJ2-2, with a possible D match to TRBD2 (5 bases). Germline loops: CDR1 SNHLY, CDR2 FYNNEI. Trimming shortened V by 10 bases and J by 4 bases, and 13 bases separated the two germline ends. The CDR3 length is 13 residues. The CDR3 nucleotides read TGTGCCACCAGAGGAGGTAGCACCGGGGAGCTGTTTTTT. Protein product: CATRGGSTGELFF.

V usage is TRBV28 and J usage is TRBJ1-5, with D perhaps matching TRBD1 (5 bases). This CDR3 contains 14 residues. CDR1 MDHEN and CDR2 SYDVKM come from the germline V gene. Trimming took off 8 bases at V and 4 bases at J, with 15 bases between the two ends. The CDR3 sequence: CASLPGGLNQPQHF. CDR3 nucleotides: TGTGCCAGCCTCCCCGGGGGACTAAATCAGCCCCAGCATTTT.

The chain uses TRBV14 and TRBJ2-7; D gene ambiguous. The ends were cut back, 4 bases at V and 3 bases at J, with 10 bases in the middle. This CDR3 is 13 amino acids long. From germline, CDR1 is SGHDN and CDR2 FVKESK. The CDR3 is CASSPSDNYEQYF. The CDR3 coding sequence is TGTGCCAGCAGCCCCTCAGACAACTACGAGCAGTACTTC.

CDR3 nucleotide sequence: TGTGCCTGGAGTGTTGCGGGAGTAAACAATGAGCAGTTCTTC. As protein: CAWSVAGVNNEQFF. The chain links TRBV30 to TRBJ2-1; TRBD2 matches 7 bases. After removal of 0 bases from V and 5 bases from J, the junction contained 4 bases not matched to a gene. Germline V gives CDR1 GTSNPN, CDR2 SVGIG (reference sequence). The CDR3 is made up of 14 amino acids.

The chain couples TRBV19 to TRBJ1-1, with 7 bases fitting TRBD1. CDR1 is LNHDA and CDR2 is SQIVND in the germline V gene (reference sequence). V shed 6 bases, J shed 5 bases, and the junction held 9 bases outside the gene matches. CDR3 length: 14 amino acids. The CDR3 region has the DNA TGTGCCAGTAGCATCCGACAGGGTGTAACTGAAGCTTTCTTT. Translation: CASSIRQGVTEAFF.

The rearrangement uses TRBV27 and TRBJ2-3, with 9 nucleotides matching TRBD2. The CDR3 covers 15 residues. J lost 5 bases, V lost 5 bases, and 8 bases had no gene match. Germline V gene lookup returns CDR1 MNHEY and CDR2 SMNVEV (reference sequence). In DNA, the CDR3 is TGTGCCAGCAGTCCTTTAGCGGGAGCGGGAGATACGCAGTATTTT. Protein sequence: CASSPLAGAGDTQYF.

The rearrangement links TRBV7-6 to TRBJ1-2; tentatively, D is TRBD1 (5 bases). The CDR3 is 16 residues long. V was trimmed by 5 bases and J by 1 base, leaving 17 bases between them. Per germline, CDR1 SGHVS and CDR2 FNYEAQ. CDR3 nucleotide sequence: TGTGCCAGCAGCCCGGACCGGGACGGCCTTAACTATGGCTACACCTTC. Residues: CASSPDRDGLNYGYTF.

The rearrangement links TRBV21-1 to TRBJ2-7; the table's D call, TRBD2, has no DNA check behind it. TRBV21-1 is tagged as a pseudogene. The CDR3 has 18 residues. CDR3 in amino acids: CARGGDREGLSVPYEQYF. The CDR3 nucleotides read TGTGCCAGAGGAGGAGATCGGGAGGGCCTCTCTGTCCCCTACGAGCAGTACTTC.

CDR3 sequence: CASRPQGAGDQPQHF. Here the CDR3 DNA reads TGTGCCAGCAGGCCACAGGGGGCGGGCGATCAGCCCCAGCATTTT. The chain uses TRBV5-8 and TRBJ1-5; the match to TRBD1 covers 9 bases. The junction had 8 bases not matched to a gene; V was cut back by 5 bases and J by 5 bases. The CDR3 covers 15 residues. Germline V gives CDR1 SGHTS, CDR2 YDEGEE.

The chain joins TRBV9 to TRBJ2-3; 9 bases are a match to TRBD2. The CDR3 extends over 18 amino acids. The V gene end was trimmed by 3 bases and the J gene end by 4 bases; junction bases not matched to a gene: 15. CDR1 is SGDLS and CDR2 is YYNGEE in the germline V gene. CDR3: CASSAPSGGGRVSDTQYF. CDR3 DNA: TGTGCCAGCAGCGCCCCTTCGGGGGGCGGGAGGGTCTCAGATACGCAGTATTTT.

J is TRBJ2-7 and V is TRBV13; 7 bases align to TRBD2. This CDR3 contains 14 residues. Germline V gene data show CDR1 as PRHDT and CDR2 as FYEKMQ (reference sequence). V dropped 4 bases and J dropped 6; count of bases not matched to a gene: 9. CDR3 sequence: CASSSGLDGSEQYF. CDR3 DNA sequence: TGTGCCAGCAGCTCCGGACTAGACGGCTCCGAGCAGTACTTC. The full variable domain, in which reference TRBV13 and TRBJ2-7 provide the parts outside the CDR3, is AAGVIQSPRHLIKEKRETATLKCYPIPRHDTVYWYQQGPGQDPQFLISFYEKMQSDKGSIPDRFSAQQFSDYHSELNMSSLELGDSALYFCASSSGLDGSEQYFGPGTRLTVT.